The 21 T cell receptor beta chains below come from one sample, sequenced in a study of graft-versus-host responses after intestinal transplantation. TCRdb's copy holds only in-frame clones and misses some; the assay was immunoSEQ multiplex PCR. In the table there are around 76,000 clones, over 85% of which are singletons. Which antigens these TCRs recognize remains unknown. Specimen: unstimulated CD8+ T cells sorted from spleen or lymph node cells, collected before intestinal transplant. These receptors were collected from a human donor who received an intestinal transplant.

The rearrangement links TRBV11-2 to TRBJ2-7, with D uncertain. The germline CDR1 and CDR2 sequences are SGHAT and FQNNGV. The CDR3 is 14 amino acids. Between the trimmed V and J ends, which lost 1 base and 1 base, there was a span of 8 bases. The DNA for the CDR3 is TGTGCCAGCAGCTTAGGCCCCCAGTCCTACGAGCAGTACTTC. This gives the protein CASSLGPQSYEQYF.

V is TRBV7-8 and J is TRBJ2-7, with 8 bases fitting TRBD2. The CDR3 is made up of 15 amino acids. Germline-derived CDR1 and CDR2 are SGHVS and FQNEAQ. Trimming at V came to 6 bases and at J to 6 bases, leaving 13 bases not matched to a gene. This chain's CDR3 is CASSPIAGTSLEQYF. The CDR3 nucleotides are TGTGCCAGCAGTCCAATAGCGGGGACGTCTCTCGAGCAGTACTTC.

The chain couples TRBV29-1 to TRBJ2-1; D is possibly TRBD2 (5 bases). The CDR3 totals 17 residues. CDR1 and CDR2 (germline): SQVTM, ANQGSEA. The V end lost 0 bases, the J end lost 3 bases, and 18 bases lay between the germline ends. The CDR3 here is CSVEDLSAGQIYNEQFF. For the CDR3, the DNA is TGCAGCGTTGAAGATCTTTCGGCGGGCCAGATCTACAATGAGCAGTTCTTC.

A single count supports this clone. The rearrangement joins TRBV30 to TRBJ1-2; D remains ambiguous. The V end lost 4 bases, the J end lost 6 bases, and 15 bases lay between the germline ends. The CDR3 length is 13 residues. The germline CDR1 and CDR2 sequences are GTSNPN and SVGIG (reference sequence). The CDR3 spells CAWNSAAGDGYTF. CDR3 DNA sequence: TGTGCCTGGAATTCGGCTGCTGGGGATGGCTACACCTTC.

CDR3 amino acids: CVQERFSPFEGEGNTIYF. DNA for the CDR3: TGTGTACAAGAACGGTTTAGTCCATTCGAGGGGGAAGGAAACACCATATATTTT. This rearrangement joins TRBV2 to TRBJ1-3; weak D call: TRBD1 (6 bases). CDR1 is SNHLY and CDR2 is FYNNEI in the germline V gene. This CDR3 contains 18 residues.

The chain uses TRBV4-2 and TRBJ2-1, with 10 bases identical to TRBD2. The CDR3 consists of 15 residues. Trimming cost V 4 bases and J 5 bases; bases outside gene matches: 5. Germline lookup yields CDR1 LGHNA and CDR2 YNFKEQ. The CDR3 loop reads CASSRSGGLDNEQFF. CDR3 in DNA: TGTGCCAGCAGCCGTAGCGGGGGGCTGGACAATGAGCAGTTCTTC.

The chain recombines TRBV27 with TRBJ2-1; 8 bases map to TRBD2. This CDR3 is 14 amino acids long. V was pared by 3 bases and J by 5 bases, with 3 bases of the junction left unmatched. Germline CDR1 and CDR2: MNHEY and SMNVEV (reference sequence). DNA for the CDR3: TGTGCCAGCAGTTTGAGTAGCGGGAACAATGAGCAGTTCTTC. This sequence encodes CASSLSSGNNEQFF.

The V gene is TRBV29-1, the J gene TRBJ2-1; a possible D gene is TRBD1 (5 bases). The V end lost 7 bases, the J end lost 3 bases, and 19 bases lay between the germline ends. CDR3 length: 15 residues. CDR1 and CDR2 from the germline V gene are SQVTM and ANQGSEA. The CDR3 sequence: CSAGADSGGYNEQFF. In nucleotides, the CDR3 is TGCAGCGCTGGGGCGGATTCAGGTGGCTACAATGAGCAGTTCTTC.

As DNA, the CDR3 is TGCGCCAGCAGCCATCGGACAGGGAGCACAGATACGCAGTATTTT. Protein: CASSHRTGSTDTQYF. V is TRBV4-1 and J is TRBJ2-3; 8 nucleotides agree with TRBD1. Germline V gives CDR1 MGHRA, CDR2 YSYEKL. The CDR3 runs 15 residues. The trim removed 3 bases at V and 0 bases at J, leaving 2 bases unmatched.

This chain links TRBV11-2 with TRBJ2-3, with no clear D. Germline assignment: CDR1 SGHAT and CDR2 FQNNGV. The CDR3 has 11 residues. V was shortened by 3 bases and J by 6 bases, with 4 bases between the two germline ends. CDR3 DNA: TGTGCCAGCAGCTTCGGCGATACGCAGTATTTT. It encodes CASSFGDTQYF.

This chain connects TRBV5-1 to TRBJ2-1; no reliable D call. The V and J ends lost 4 bases and 0 bases respectively, with 11 bases between them. The CDR3 totals 15 residues. Looked up from germline, CDR1 is SGHRS and CDR2 is YFSETQ. CDR3 loop: CASSPRTSSYNEQFF. CDR3 DNA sequence: TGCGCCAGCAGCCCTCGGACCAGCTCCTACAATGAGCAGTTCTTC.

This clone was observed a single time. The chain joins TRBV4-1 to TRBJ2-5; 9 positions agree with TRBD2. The germline V gene has CDR1 MGHRA and CDR2 YSYEKL. The V segment lost 6 bases and the J segment 2 bases; nucleotides outside the gene matches: 10. The length of the CDR3 is 16 residues. The CDR3 DNA follows: TGCGCCAGCAGACTAGATGAGGGACTAGCTCAAGAGACCCAGTACTTC. Residues: CASRLDEGLAQETQYF.

The gene calls are TRBV21-1 and TRBJ1-1; no check of the table's D call, TRBD1, against the DNA was made. TRBV21-1 is a pseudogene locus. The CDR3 contains 18 residues. CDR3 sequence reads: CASSYSGTGVSENTEAFF. The CDR3 bases are TGTGCCAGCAGCTATTCCGGGACAGGGGTATCGGAGAACACTGAAGCTTTCTTT.

This rearrangement joins TRBV7-7 to TRBJ2-2, with D possibly being TRBD1 (6 bases). The CDR3 length is 15 residues. Germline lookup yields CDR1 SSHAT and CDR2 FNYEAQ (reference sequence). Trimming stripped 1 base from V and 0 bases from J, with 6 bases between. DNA for the CDR3: TGTGCCAGCAGCTTAGGGACAGCGAACACCGGGGAGCTGTTTTTT. This encodes CASSLGTANTGELFF.

The chain recombines TRBV5-1 with TRBJ2-1, with TRBD2 as a possible D gene (5 bases). The CDR3 contains 20 residues. CDR1 and CDR2 (germline): SGHRS, YFSETQ. The germline V and J ends were trimmed by 3 bases and 10 bases, with 35 bases remaining between them. The CDR3 region is CASSSSAAGVGLIPFEEQFF. The CDR3 DNA is TGCGCCAGCAGCTCCAGCGCGGCGGGTGTCGGCCTTATCCCATTTGAAGAGCAGTTCTTC. Full variable domain (outside the CDR3, taken from reference TRBV5-1 and TRBJ2-1): KAGVTQTPRYLIKTRGQQVTLSCSPISGHRSVSWYQQTPGQGLQFLFEYFSETQRNKGNFPGRFSGRQFSNSRSEMNVSTLELGDSALYLCASSSSAAGVGLIPFEEQFFGPGTRLTVL.

The chain is built from TRBV6-1 and TRBJ1-4; 11 bases are a match to TRBD1. Germline loops: CDR1 MNHNS, CDR2 SASEGT. This CDR3 is built from 22 residues. Losses at the gene ends were 2 bases for V and 2 bases for J; bases not matched to a gene: 19. The CDR3, as DNA: TGTGCCAGCAGTGAAATAACATTCTACGCCGGGACAGGGGGTCTTACTAATGAAAAACTGTTTTTT. This gives the protein CASSEITFYAGTGGLTNEKLFF.

The J gene is TRBJ1-4, the V gene TRBV27, with D possibly being TRBD1 (5 bases). Germline CDR1 and CDR2: MNHEY and SMNVEV (reference sequence). V lost 2 bases and J lost 8, with 18 bases in between. The length of the CDR3 is 16 residues. In DNA form, the CDR3 reads TGTGCCAGCAGTTTAAAGATTGGCAGGGCTAGGGAAAAACTGTTTTTT. It codes for CASSLKIGRAREKLFF.

This clone was found once. The chain joins TRBV28 to TRBJ2-7; a weak D match, TRBD1 (6 bases). The germline gives CDR1 MDHEN, CDR2 SYDVKM. The CDR3 is 17 amino acids. The V gene lost 7 bases and the J gene lost 0 bases, with 22 bases spanning the gap. CDR3 bases: TGTGCCAGCACCCCCCTACCGGACAGAGCAGACTCCTACGAGCAGTACTTC. Its protein product is CASTPLPDRADSYEQYF.

The gene calls are TRBV27 and TRBJ1-5; unclear D gene. The CDR3 extends over 12 amino acids. The V and J ends lost 8 bases and 6 bases respectively, with 11 bases between them. The germline V gene encodes CDR1 MNHEY and CDR2 SMNVEV (reference sequence). CDR3 region: CASWHGGQPQHF. DNA for the CDR3: TGTGCCAGCTGGCACGGTGGTCAGCCCCAGCATTTT.

The chain employs TRBV28 and TRBJ2-5; 7 nucleotides line up with TRBD2. V lost 0 bases to trimming and J lost 4 bases; unmatched junction nucleotides: 5. Per germline, CDR1 MDHEN and CDR2 SYDVKM. The CDR3 contains 15 residues. Here the CDR3 DNA reads TGTGCCAGCAGTTTATGGGGAGGGCTGGGAGAGACCCAGTACTTC. As protein: CASSLWGGLGETQYF. The full variable domain, completed using reference TRBV28 and TRBJ2-5, is DVKVTQSSRYLVKRTGEKVFLECVQDMDHENMFWYRQDPGLGLRLIYFSYDVKMKEKGDIPEGYSVSREKKERFSLILESASTNQTSMYLCASSLWGGLGETQYFGPGTRLLVL.

This clone was seen a few times. The rearrangement links TRBV7-9 to TRBJ2-1, with 8 positions matching TRBD1. V shed 6 bases and J 3 bases; nucleotides not matched to a gene: 10. This CDR3 region has 16 residues. CDR1 is SEHNR and CDR2 is FQNEAQ in the germline V gene (reference sequence). For the CDR3, the DNA is TGTGCCAGCAGACCAACTTCGGGACAGGTCTACAATGAGCAGTTCTTC. Its translation is CASRPTSGQVYNEQFF.